These T cell receptor beta chains were read from a single sample in a study of beta chain features in type 1 diabetes. Clones were read by immunoSEQ multiplex PCR, and TCRdb kept only the in-frame ones, dropping some. The data contain 300,000 to 400,000 clones, 13% of them singletons. The sequenced sample consisted of naive CD4+ T cells from blood. The receptors stem from a young woman with type 1 diabetes. The CDR3 runs from the conserved cysteine through the conserved F or W. The order of the fields is clone size, D gene, J gene, V gene, CDR3 protein, CDR3 DNA. The D gene is left open where the match is weak. Clone size is shown for a subset of rows, as once, few, many or a class of expanded clone.

- - TRBJ2-5 TRBV7-8 CASSFLEGGRSETQYF TGTGCCAGCAGCTTTCTGGAAGGTGGGAGGTCAGAGACCCAGTACTTC
few TRBD2 TRBJ2-1 TRBV11-2 CASSRLAGSYNEQFF TGTGCCAGCAGCCGACTAGCGGGGTCCTACAATGAGCAGTTCTTC
few - TRBJ2-2 TRBV7-9 CASSLGAGHGELFF TGTGCCAGCAGCTTAGGGGCGGGGCACGGGGAGCTGTTTTTT
few TRBD1 TRBJ2-1 TRBV5-6 CASSLPGGVDNEQFF TGTGCCAGCAGCTTGCCAGGGGGTGTGGACAATGAGCAGTTCTTC
few TRBD1 TRBJ1-5 TRBV27 CATATLRTGRAQPQHF TGTGCCACCGCCACACTTAGGACAGGGCGAGCGCAGCCCCAGCATTTT
- - TRBJ2-5 TRBV5-1 CASSYNSKETQYF TGCGCCAGCAGCTACAACAGTAAAGAGACCCAGTACTTC
- TRBD2 TRBJ2-1 TRBV28 CASRTSLAYNEQFF TGTGCCAGCAGGACTAGCTTGGCATACAATGAGCAGTTCTTC
few TRBD2 TRBJ2-7 TRBV4-2 CASSQVERDTPNYEQYF TGTGCCAGCAGCCAAGTTGAGCGGGATACTCCTAACTACGAGCAGTACTTC
few TRBD1 TRBJ1-1 TRBV18 CASSPVPTGGMNTEAFF TGTGCCAGCTCACCAGTCCCGACAGGGGGAATGAACACTGAAGCTTTCTTT
- - TRBJ2-3 TRBV7-9 CASSSSTDTQYF TGTGCCAGCAGCTCGAGCACAGATACGCAGTATTTT
- TRBD2 TRBJ2-7 TRBV5-1 CASSGSGSFHEQYF TGCGCCAGCAGCGGTAGCGGGAGCTTCCACGAGCAGTACTTC